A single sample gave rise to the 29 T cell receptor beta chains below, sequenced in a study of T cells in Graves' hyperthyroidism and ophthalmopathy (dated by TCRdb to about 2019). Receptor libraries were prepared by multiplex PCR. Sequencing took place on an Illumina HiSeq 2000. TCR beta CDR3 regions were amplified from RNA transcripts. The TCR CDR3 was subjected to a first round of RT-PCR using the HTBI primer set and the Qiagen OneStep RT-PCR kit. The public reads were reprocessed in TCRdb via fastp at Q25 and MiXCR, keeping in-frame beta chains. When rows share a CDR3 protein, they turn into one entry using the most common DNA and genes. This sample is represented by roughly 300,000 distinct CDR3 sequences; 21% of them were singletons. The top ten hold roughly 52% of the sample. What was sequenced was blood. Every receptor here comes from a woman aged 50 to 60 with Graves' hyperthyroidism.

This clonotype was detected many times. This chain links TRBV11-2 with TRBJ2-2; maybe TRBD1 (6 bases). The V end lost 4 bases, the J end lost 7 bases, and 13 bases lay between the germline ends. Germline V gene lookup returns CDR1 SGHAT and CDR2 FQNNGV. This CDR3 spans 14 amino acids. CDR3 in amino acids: CASSSRAGVGELFF. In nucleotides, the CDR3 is TGTGCCAGCAGCTCAAGAGCAGGGGTCGGGGAGCTGTTTTTT.

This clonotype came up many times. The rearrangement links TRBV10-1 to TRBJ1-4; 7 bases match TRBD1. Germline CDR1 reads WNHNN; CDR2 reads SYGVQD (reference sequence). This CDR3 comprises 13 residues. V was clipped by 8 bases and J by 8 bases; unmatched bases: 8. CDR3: CASLDRFSEKLFF. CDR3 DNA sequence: TGCGCCAGCCTGGACAGGTTTTCCGAAAAACTGTTTTTT.

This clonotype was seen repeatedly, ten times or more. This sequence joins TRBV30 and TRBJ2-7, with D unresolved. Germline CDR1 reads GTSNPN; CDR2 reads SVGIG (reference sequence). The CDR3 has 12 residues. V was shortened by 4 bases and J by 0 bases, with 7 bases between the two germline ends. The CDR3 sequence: CAWNVASYEQYF. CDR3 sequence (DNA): TGTGCCTGGAATGTGGCCTCCTACGAGCAGTACTTC.

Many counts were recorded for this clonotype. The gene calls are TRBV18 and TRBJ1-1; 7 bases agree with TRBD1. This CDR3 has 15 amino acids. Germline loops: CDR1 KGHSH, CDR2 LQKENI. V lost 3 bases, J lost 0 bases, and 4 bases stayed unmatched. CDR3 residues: CASSPGTEMNTEAFF. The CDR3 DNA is TGTGCCAGCTCACCGGGGACAGAGATGAACACTGAAGCTTTCTTT.

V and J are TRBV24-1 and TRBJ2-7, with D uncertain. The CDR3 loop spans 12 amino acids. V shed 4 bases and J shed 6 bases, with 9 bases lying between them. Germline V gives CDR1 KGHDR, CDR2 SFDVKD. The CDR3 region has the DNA TGTGCCACCAGTGACGGTCCCCGCGAGCAGTACTTC. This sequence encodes CATSDGPREQYF.

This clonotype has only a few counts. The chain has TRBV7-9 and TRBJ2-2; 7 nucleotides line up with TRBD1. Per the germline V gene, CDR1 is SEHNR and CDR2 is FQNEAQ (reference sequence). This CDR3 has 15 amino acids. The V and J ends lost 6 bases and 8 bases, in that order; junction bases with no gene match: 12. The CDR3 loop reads CASRLNRTGQGELFF. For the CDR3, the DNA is TGTGCCAGCAGATTAAACCGGACAGGTCAAGGGGAGCTGTTTTTT.

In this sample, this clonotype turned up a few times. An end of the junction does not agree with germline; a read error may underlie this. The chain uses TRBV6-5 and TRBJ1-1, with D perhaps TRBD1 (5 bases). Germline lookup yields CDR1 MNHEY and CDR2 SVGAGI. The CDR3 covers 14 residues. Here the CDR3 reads CTSSYSTVNTEAFF. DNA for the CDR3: TGTACCAGCAGTTATTCGACAGTGAACACTGAAGCTTTCTTT.

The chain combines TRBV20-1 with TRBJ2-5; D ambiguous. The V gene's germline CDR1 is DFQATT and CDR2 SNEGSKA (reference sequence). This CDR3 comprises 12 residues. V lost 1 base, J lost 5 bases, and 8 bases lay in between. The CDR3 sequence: CSARVGFETQYF. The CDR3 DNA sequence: TGCAGTGCTAGAGTGGGGTTCGAGACCCAGTACTTC.

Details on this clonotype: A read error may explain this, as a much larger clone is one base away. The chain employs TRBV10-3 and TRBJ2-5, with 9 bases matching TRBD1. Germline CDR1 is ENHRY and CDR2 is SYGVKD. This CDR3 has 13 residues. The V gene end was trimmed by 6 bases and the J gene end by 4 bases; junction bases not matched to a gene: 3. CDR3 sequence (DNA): TGTGCCATCAGGGAGGGACAGGGAGAGACCCAGTACTTC. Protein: CAIREGQGETQYF.

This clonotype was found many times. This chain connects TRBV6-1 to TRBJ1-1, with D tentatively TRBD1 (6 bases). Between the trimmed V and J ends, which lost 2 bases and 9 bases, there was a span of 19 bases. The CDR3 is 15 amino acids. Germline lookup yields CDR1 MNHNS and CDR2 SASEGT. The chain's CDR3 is CASSEPPDRLDKAFF. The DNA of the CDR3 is TGTGCCAGCAGTGAACCCCCCGACAGGTTAGATAAAGCTTTCTTT.

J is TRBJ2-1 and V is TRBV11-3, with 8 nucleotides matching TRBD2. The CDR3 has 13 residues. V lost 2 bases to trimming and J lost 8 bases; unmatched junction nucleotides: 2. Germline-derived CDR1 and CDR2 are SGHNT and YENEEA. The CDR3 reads CASSLSGGDEQFF. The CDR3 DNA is TGTGCCAGCAGCTTATCGGGGGGGGATGAGCAGTTCTTC. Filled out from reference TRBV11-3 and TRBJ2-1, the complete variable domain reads EAGVVQSPRYKIIEKKQPVAFWCNPISGHNTLYWYLQNLGQGPELLIRYENEEAVDDSQLPKDRFSAERLKGVDSTLKIQPAELGDSAVYLCASSLSGGDEQFFGPGTRLTVL.

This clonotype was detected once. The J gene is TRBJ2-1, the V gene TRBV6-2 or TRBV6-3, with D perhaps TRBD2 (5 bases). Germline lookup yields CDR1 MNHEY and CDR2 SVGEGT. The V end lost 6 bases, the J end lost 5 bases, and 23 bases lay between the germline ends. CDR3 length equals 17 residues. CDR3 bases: TGTGCCAGCAGCCTCAGACGAGGGATCATACGAAACAATGAGCAGTTCTTC. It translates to CASSLRRGIIRNNEQFF.

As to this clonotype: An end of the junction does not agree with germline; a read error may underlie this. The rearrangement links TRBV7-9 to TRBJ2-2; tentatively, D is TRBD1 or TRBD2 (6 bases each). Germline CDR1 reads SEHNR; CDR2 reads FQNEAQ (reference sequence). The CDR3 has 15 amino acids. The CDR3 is CASRSQGLVAGGLFF. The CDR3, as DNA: TGTGCCAGCAGGTCACAGGGCCTAGTGGCCGGGGGGCTGTTTTTT.

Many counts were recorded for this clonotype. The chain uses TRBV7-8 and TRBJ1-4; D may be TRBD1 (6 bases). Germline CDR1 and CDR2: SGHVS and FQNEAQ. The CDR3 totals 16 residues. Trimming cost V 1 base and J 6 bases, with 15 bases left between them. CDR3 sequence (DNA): TGTGCCAGCAGCTTAGGCCCGAGGAGGGGGGATGAAAAACTGTTTTTT. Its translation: CASSLGPRRGDEKLFF. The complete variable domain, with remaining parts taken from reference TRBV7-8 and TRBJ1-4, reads GAGVSQSPRYKVAKRGQDVALRCDPISGHVSLFWYQQALGQGPEFLTYFQNEAQLDKSGLPSDRFFAERPEGSVSTLKIQRTQQEDSAVYLCASSLGPRRGDEKLFFGSGTQLSVL.

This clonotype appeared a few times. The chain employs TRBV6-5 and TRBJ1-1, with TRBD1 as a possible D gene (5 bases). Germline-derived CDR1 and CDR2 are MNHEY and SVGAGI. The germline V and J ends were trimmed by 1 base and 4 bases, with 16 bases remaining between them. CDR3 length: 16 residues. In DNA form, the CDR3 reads TGTGCCAGCAGTTACTTGACGATTCGGGGGAGCACTGAAGCTTTCTTT. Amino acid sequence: CASSYLTIRGSTEAFF.

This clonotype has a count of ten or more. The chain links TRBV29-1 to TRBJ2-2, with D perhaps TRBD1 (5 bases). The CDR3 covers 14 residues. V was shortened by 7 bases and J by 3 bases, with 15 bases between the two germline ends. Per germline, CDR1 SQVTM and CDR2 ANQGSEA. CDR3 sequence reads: CSAASGMYTGELFF. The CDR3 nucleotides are TGCAGCGCGGCCTCAGGGATGTACACCGGGGAGCTGTTTTTT.

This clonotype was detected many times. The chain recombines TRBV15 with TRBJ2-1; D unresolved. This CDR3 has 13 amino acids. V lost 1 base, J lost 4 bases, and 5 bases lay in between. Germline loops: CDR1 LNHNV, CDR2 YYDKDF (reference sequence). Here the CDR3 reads CATSRVRYNEQFF. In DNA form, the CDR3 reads TGTGCCACCAGCAGAGTGAGGTACAATGAGCAGTTCTTC.

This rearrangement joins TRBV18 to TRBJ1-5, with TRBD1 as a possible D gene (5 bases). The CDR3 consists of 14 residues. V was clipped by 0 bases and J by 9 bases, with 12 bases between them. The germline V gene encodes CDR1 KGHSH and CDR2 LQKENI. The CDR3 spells CASSPPEGSGPQHF. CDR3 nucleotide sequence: TGTGCCAGCTCACCACCGGAGGGGTCGGGGCCCCAGCATTTT.

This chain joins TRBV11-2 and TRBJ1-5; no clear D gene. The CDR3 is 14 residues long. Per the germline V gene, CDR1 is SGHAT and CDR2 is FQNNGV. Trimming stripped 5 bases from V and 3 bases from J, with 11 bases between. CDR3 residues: CASSPGGHNQPQHF. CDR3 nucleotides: TGTGCCAGCAGCCCGGGAGGGCACAATCAGCCCCAGCATTTT.

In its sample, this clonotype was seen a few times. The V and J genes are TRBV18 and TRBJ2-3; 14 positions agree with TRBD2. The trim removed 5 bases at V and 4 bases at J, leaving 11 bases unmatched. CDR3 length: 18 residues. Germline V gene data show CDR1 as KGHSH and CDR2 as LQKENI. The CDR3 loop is CASSRTSGGQSPADTQYF. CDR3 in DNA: TGTGCCAGCTCAAGGACTAGCGGGGGGCAATCTCCAGCAGATACGCAGTATTTT.

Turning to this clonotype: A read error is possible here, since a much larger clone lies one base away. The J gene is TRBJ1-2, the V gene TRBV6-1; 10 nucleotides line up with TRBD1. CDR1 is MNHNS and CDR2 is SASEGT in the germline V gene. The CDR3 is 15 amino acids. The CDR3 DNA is TGTGTCAGCAGTCGTACCGGACAGGGGGAATATGGCTACACCTTC. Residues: CVSSRTGQGEYGYTF.

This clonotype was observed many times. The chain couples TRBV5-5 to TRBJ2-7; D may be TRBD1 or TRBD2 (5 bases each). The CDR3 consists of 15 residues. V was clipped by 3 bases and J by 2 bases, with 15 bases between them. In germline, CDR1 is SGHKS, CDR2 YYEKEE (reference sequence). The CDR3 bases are TGTGCCAGCAGCTCCGTAAGGGACCCTACCTACGAGCAGTACTTC. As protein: CASSSVRDPTYEQYF.

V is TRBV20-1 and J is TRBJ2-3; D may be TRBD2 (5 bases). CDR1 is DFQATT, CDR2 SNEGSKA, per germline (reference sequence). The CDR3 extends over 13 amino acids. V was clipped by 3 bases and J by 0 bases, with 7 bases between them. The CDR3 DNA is TGCAGTGCTAGCCGGACTAGCACAGATACGCAGTATTTT. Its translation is CSASRTSTDTQYF.

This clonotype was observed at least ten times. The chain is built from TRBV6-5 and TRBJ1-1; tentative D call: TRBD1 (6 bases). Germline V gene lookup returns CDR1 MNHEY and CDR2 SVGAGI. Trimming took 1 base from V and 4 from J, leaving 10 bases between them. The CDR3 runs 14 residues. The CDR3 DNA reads TGTGCCAGCAGTTACTTGGGACAAAGCACTGAAGCTTTCTTT. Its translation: CASSYLGQSTEAFF.

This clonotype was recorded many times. The CDR3 DNA reads TGTGCCAGCAGTTTATCTGGGGGCCACCGAGAGCAGTTCTTC. Residues: CASSLSGGHREQFF. The chain is built from TRBV27 and TRBJ2-1, with a tentative D call TRBD1 (6 bases). This CDR3 is 14 amino acids long. Between the trimmed V and J ends, which lost 0 bases and 10 bases, there was a span of 13 bases. Germline V gives CDR1 MNHEY, CDR2 SMNVEV (reference sequence).

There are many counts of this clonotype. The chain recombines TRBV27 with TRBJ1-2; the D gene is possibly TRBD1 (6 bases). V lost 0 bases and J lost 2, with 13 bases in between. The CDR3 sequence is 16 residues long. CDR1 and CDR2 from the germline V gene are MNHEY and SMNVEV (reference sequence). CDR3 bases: TGTGCCAGCAGTTTATCGTATGGGGGGCCCAACTATGGCTACACCTTC. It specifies CASSLSYGGPNYGYTF.

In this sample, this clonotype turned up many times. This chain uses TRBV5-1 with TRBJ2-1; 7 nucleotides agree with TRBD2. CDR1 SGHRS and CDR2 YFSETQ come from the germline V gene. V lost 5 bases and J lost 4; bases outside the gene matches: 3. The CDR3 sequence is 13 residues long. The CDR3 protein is CASSQAGYNEQFF. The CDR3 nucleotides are TGCGCCAGCAGTCAAGCGGGGTACAATGAGCAGTTCTTC.

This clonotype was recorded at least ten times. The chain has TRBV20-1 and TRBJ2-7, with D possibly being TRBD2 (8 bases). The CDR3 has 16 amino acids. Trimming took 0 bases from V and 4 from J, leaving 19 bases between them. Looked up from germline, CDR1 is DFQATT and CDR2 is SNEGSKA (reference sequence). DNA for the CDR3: TGCAGTGCTAGAGATGCGGGGGGACAGAGGAAATACGAGCAGTACTTC. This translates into CSARDAGGQRKYEQYF.

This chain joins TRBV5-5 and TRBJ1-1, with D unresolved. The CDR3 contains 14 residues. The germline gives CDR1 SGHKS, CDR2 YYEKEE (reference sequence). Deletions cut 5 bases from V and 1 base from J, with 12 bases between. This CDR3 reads CASRPTHANTEAFF. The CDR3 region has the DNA TGTGCCAGCAGACCGACGCACGCGAACACTGAAGCTTTCTTT.